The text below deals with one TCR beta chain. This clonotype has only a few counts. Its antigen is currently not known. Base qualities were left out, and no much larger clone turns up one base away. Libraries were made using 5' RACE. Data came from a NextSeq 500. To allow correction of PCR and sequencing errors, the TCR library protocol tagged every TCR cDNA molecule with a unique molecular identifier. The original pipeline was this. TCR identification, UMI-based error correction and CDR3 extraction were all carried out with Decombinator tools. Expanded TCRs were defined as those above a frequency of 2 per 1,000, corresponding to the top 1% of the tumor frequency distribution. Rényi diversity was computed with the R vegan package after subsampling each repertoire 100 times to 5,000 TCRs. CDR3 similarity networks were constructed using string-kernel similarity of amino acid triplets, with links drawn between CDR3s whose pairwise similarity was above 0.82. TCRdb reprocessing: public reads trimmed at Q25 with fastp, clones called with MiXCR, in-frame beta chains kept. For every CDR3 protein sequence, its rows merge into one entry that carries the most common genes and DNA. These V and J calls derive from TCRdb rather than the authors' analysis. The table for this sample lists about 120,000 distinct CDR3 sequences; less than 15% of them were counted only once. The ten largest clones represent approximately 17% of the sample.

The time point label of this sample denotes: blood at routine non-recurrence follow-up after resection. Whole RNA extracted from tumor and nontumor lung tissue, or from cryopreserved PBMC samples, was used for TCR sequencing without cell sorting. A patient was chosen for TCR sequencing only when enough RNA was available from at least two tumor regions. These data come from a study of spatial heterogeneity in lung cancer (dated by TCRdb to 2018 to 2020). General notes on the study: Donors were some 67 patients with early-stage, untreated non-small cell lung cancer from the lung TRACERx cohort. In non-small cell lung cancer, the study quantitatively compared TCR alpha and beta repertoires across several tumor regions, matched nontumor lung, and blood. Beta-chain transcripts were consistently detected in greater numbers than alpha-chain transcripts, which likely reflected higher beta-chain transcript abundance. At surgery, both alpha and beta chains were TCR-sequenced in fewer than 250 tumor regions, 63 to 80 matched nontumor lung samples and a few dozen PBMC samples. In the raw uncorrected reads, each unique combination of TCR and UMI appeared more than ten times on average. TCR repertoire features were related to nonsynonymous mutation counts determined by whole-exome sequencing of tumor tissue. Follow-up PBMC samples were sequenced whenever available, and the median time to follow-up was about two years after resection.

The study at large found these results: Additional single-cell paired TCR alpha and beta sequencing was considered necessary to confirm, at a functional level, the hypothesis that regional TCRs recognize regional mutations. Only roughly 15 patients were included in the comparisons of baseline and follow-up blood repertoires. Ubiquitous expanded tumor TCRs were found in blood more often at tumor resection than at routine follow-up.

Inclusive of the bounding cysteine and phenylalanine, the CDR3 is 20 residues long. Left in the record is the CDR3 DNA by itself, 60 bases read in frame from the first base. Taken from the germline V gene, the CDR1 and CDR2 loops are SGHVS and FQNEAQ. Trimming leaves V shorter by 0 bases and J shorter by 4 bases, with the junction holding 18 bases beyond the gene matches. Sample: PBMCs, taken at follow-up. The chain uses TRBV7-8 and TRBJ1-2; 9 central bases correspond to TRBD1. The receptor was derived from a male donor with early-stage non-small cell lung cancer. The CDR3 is CASSLALAGTGSFRIYGYTF. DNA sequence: TGTGCCAGCAGCTTAGCCCTGGCTGGGACAGGGAGTTTCCGCATCTATGGCTACACCTTC.